This entry features one T cell receptor beta chain sequence. The antigen it binds to is not known. No base quality values were provided; no much bigger clone lies one nucleotide off. Taken from cysteine to phenylalanine, the CDR3 has 13 residues. Of all the DNA, just the CDR3 is kept, 39 bases in frame from base 1. The germline V gene sets CDR1 to SQVTM and CDR2 to ANQGSEA. V lost 1 base and J lost 2 bases; the stretch between them is 9 bases long. This sample was included in a study of blood T cell repertoires in COVID-19 (dated by TCRdb to between 2020 and 2021). For context, the study as a whole: The collaborator samples originated in the United States, Italy and Spain and spanned the acute and convalescent phases of COVID-19. The prospective study material was composed of cDNA or gDNA derived from T cells, B-cell-depleted T cells, or PBMCs. The repertoires were made available in a free public database intended to serve as a resource for research on the immune response to SARS-CoV-2. Deeply sampled blood TCRbeta repertoires from subjects exposed to, actively infected with, or recovered from COVID-19 were included in the dataset. The samples were drawn from two sources: the first 160 participants of the ongoing ImmuneRACE study, and over 1,000 subjects contributed by 6 global collaborators. Where available, HLA class I and class II types were taken from metadata supplied by the sample provider and were not determined by assay-based typing. Sample metadata almost always included a de-identified subject ID, COVID-19 status, age in years and sex. General study outcomes and caveats: The amount of clinical and demographic metadata varied by source and participant and was provided uncurated.

TCRbeta CDR3 regions were amplified from genomic DNA by means of the immunoSEQ Assay, a bias-controlled multiplex PCR. Per the original workflow: Nucleated cell counts per sample were estimated from amplification of reference gene primers within the assay. To quantify the absolute abundance of each unique TCRbeta CDR3 rearrangement, sequence reads were collapsed and filtered. For each sample, productive Simpson clonality was calculated by taking the square root of Simpson's diversity index across productive rearrangements. TCRdb took over this immuneACCESS table, retaining in-frame rearrangements with V and J assigned. Such tables are incomplete; in checked studies, under half of the missing clones stem from an unresolved V gene, and the remainder is unexplained. V, J and clone size are taken as reported in that table, and D and trimming were inferred from the DNA itself. This sample has 300,000 to 450,000 clones in its table, and approximately 89% of those were observed once. 3.5% to 4% of the sample lies in the top ten.

One collaborating source in Seattle enrolled patients while the patients were actively infected and followed the patients over time throughout the course of disease. Whole blood was collected in K2EDTA tubes by collaborating institutions according to the institutions' own protocols. For TCRbeta analysis, collaborator samples were shipped as frozen whole blood, as isolated PBMCs, or as DNA extracted from either sample type. The receptor's source is a woman aged 55 to 70 with COVID-19, enrolled during active disease. The sequencing input was peripheral blood. The chain uses TRBV29-1 and TRBJ2-7, and the D gene may be TRBD2, 5 bases matching. The CDR3 region has the sequence CSVEGGDPYEQYF. The sequenced DNA: TGCAGCGTTGAAGGGGGAGACCCCTACGAGCAGTACTTC.